The 18 T cell receptor beta chains given below trace back to one sample, sequenced in a study of OX40 agonist ivuxolimab in advanced cancers. Assay: immunoSEQ multiplex PCR; the TCRdb copy retains only in-frame clones and omits some. Altogether about 69,000 clones are present, about 90% being singletons, with the ten largest covering 2.5% to 3%. Material: CD4+ or CD8+ T cells sorted from blood, obtained in a trial of the OX40 agonist ivuxolimab. These receptors all come from an adult with an advanced solid tumor such as melanoma, head and neck, liver or kidney cancer.

This clone was detected once. The rearrangement links TRBV19 to TRBJ2-2; 10 nucleotides line up with TRBD1. J lost 6 bases, V lost 7 bases, and 8 bases had no gene match. Germline V gene lookup returns CDR1 LNHDA and CDR2 SQIVND (reference sequence). The CDR3 totals 15 residues. The CDR3 here is CASTPTGGRSGELFF. CDR3 sequence (DNA): TGTGCCAGTACCCCGACAGGGGGCAGGTCCGGGGAGCTGTTTTTT.

The chain employs TRBV6-5 and TRBJ2-5; D is unresolved. The CDR3 totals 13 residues. Germline-derived CDR1 and CDR2 are MNHEY and SVGAGI. The V and J ends lost 2 bases and 5 bases respectively, with 9 bases between them. As DNA, the CDR3 is TGTGCCAGCAGTTACCCGTCTCGGGAGACCCAGTACTTC. Translated: CASSYPSRETQYF.

The chain couples TRBV19 to TRBJ2-1; TRBD2 matches at 15 bases. V lost 3 bases and J lost 9; bases outside the gene matches: 12. The CDR3 totals 18 residues. In germline, CDR1 is LNHDA, CDR2 SQIVND (reference sequence). CDR3 amino acids: CASSIGTTGLAGGGEQFF. CDR3 DNA sequence: TGTGCCAGTAGTATCGGGACAACCGGACTAGCGGGAGGGGGTGAGCAGTTCTTC.

About this clone itself: One junction end disagrees with the germline gene, perhaps due to a read error. The rearrangement joins TRBV27 to TRBJ2-1, with 7 bases aligning to TRBD1. CDR1 MNHEY and CDR2 SMNVEV come from the germline V gene (reference sequence). The CDR3 is 16 residues long. CDR3 residues: CASSLYRGISYNEQFF. CDR3 DNA: TGTGCCAGCAGCTTATACAGGGGAATCTCCTACAATGAGCAGTTCTTC.

The chain recombines TRBV6-4 with TRBJ2-7, with 11 bases identical to TRBD2. Germline V gene lookup returns CDR1 MRHNA and CDR2 SNTAGT. J lost 5 bases, V lost 5 bases, and 2 bases had no gene match. The CDR3 has 13 amino acids. The CDR3, as DNA: TGTGCCAGCAGTCTAGCGGGAGGCCACGAGCAGTACTTC. This sequence encodes CASSLAGGHEQYF.

The chain couples TRBV14 to TRBJ2-1; no definite D call. The CDR3 consists of 14 residues. Germline CDR1 reads SGHDN; CDR2 reads FVKESK. The V end lost 1 base, the J end lost 10 bases, and 14 bases lay between the germline ends. As DNA, the CDR3 is TGTGCCAGCAGCCAAGGAGACCCCCTTAAAGAGCAGTTCTTC. It yields the protein CASSQGDPLKEQFF.

In this sample, this clone is large (0.1 to 1%). This CDR3 reads CASSITGMNTEAFF. For the CDR3, the DNA is TGTGCCAGTAGTATAACAGGAATGAACACTGAAGCTTTCTTT. This chain links TRBV19 with TRBJ1-1; D perhaps matches TRBD1 (5 bases). Trimming took 2 bases from V and 0 from J, leaving 7 bases between them. The CDR3 extends over 14 amino acids. Germline CDR1 and CDR2: LNHDA and SQIVND (reference sequence). Full variable domain (missing parts from reference TRBV19 and TRBJ1-1): DGGITQSPKYLFRKEGQNVTLSCEQNLNHDAMYWYRQDPGQGLRLIYYSQIVNDFQKGDIAEGYSVSREKKESFPLTVTSAQKNPTAFYLCASSITGMNTEAFFGQGTRLTVV.

CDR3 nucleotide sequence: TGTGCCAGCAGTTTAGGGCAGGGTGCCTACGAGCAGTACTTC. As protein: CASSLGQGAYEQYF. The genes are TRBV28 and TRBJ2-7, with D possibly matching TRBD1 (5 bases). Per germline, CDR1 MDHEN and CDR2 SYDVKM. Trimming removed 2 bases at V and 2 bases at J, with 10 bases between. The CDR3 is 14 residues long.

V usage is TRBV6-5 and J usage is TRBJ1-1; 7 nucleotides align to TRBD1. CDR1 is MNHEY and CDR2 is SVGAGI in the germline V gene. V was clipped by 7 bases and J by 0 bases; unmatched bases: 5. CDR3 length: 14 residues. The CDR3 loop is CASTPGGVNTEAFF. The CDR3 DNA follows: TGTGCCAGCACCCCAGGGGGAGTGAACACTGAAGCTTTCTTT.

The rearrangement joins TRBV5-6 to TRBJ2-1; maybe TRBD2 (5 bases). There are 15 residues in the CDR3. Germline values: CDR1 SGHDT, CDR2 YYEEEE. With 7 bases removed from V and 9 bases from J, the gap between germline ends came to 23 bases. CDR3 loop: CASSPPSTISGEQFF. DNA of the CDR3: TGTGCCAGCTCCCCCCCTAGCACAATCAGCGGTGAGCAGTTCTTC.

The chain recombines TRBV29-1 with TRBJ2-5; unclear D gene. The CDR3 sequence is 14 residues long. Trimming left V 4 bases short and J 2 bases short, with 14 bases between. CDR1 SQVTM and CDR2 ANQGSEA come from the germline V gene. The CDR3 nucleotides read TGCAGCGTTGCCGAGACTGGGCGGCAAGAGACCCAGTACTTC. It codes for CSVAETGRQETQYF.

The chain recombines TRBV6-6 with TRBJ1-6, with a weak D call TRBD1 (5 bases). Trimming cost V 11 bases and J 5 bases, with 13 bases left between them. The CDR3 contains 13 residues. Germline lookup yields CDR1 MNHNY and CDR2 SVGAGI (reference sequence). Here the CDR3 DNA reads TGTGCCGCCCGGAGAGGGGATAATTCACCCCTCCACTTT. Protein: CAARRGDNSPLHF.

V usage is TRBV28 and J usage is TRBJ2-7; 11 nucleotides agree with TRBD2. The CDR3 totals 16 residues. CDR1 and CDR2 from the germline V gene are MDHEN and SYDVKM. After removal of 6 bases from V and 7 bases from J, the junction contained 14 bases not matched to a gene. CDR3 region: CASRTGTSGTRGEQYF. The CDR3 nucleotides are TGTGCCAGCAGAACCGGGACTAGCGGAACCCGAGGAGAGCAGTACTTC.

In regard to this clone: The germline gene is not matched at one end of the junction; a read error may be the cause. The chain employs TRBV6-5 and TRBJ2-3, with D unclear. The CDR3 totals 13 residues. The germline V gene has CDR1 MNHEY and CDR2 SVGAGI. CDR3 in amino acids: CASRYSTTDTQYF. CDR3 DNA: TGTGCCAGCAGATACTCGACCACAGATACGCAGTATTTT.

V gene TRBV9 combines with J gene TRBJ2-1; 9 bases agree with TRBD2. Germline V gene data show CDR1 as SGDLS and CDR2 as YYNGEE. The CDR3 spans 15 residues. V trimming: 0 bases; J trimming: 6 bases; junction bases outside the gene matches: 4. This CDR3 reads CASSVELAGFNEQFF. CDR3 DNA: TGTGCCAGCAGCGTAGAGCTAGCGGGGTTCAATGAGCAGTTCTTC. The variable domain in full, with the rest retrieved from reference TRBV9 and TRBJ2-1, is DSGVTQTPKHLITATGQRVTLRCSPRSGDLSVYWYQQSLDQGLQFLIQYYNGEERAKGNILERFSAQQFPDLHSELNLSSLELGDSALYFCASSVELAGFNEQFFGPGTRLTVL.

The rearrangement uses TRBV25-1 and TRBJ2-1; tentative D call: TRBD2 (6 bases). Germline assignment: CDR1 MGHDK and CDR2 SYGVNS. V was clipped by 5 bases and J by 8 bases, with 28 bases between them. This CDR3 contains 18 residues. The CDR3 region has the DNA TGTGCCAGCAGTCCCATGTACGGCGATGGCGGGAAATTCGATGAGCAGTTCTTC. This sequence encodes CASSPMYGDGGKFDEQFF.

The V and J genes are TRBV30 and TRBJ1-5; 10 bases are shared with TRBD1. J lost 7 bases, V lost 0 bases, and 6 bases had no gene match. Germline CDR1 reads GTSNPN; CDR2 reads SVGIG (reference sequence). This CDR3 has 15 amino acids. CDR3 protein: CAWSVRTGGRQPQHF. CDR3 sequence (DNA): TGTGCCTGGAGTGTAAGGACAGGGGGTAGGCAGCCCCAGCATTTT.

V gene TRBV6-5 combines with J gene TRBJ1-1; a possible D gene is TRBD1 (5 bases). Trimming cost V 2 bases and J 3 bases, with 13 bases left between them. Germline loops: CDR1 MNHEY, CDR2 SVGAGI. The CDR3 covers 15 residues. Here the CDR3 DNA reads TGTGCCAGCAGTTACATTCACCTGGGGGACACTGAAGCTTTCTTT. It is translated as CASSYIHLGDTEAFF.